This T cell receptor (beta chain) was found in a study of beta chain features in type 1 diabetes. Study in general: No patient-donor differences in age, gender, total cells or subset yield.

Of the isolated RNA, all was reverse transcribed, and so the sequenced material was expressed TCRB transcripts. Assay used: immunoSEQ multiplex PCR; TCRdb lists only in-frame clones, some missing. The sample records about 290,000 clones, approximately 8.1% being singletons. Study results and caveats: Type 1 diabetes patients had fewer VDJ junction insertions and more deletions.

This clone was counted ten times or more. Antigen: not known. Per germline, CDR1 MDHEN and CDR2 SYDVKM. This CDR3 is 12 amino acids long. The ends were cut back, 8 bases at V and 5 bases at J, with 13 bases in the middle. The clonotype was recovered from a woman younger than 30 in good health. The V and J genes are TRBV28 and TRBJ2-7; perhaps D is TRBD1 or TRBD2 (5 bases each). Material for sequencing was central memory CD4+ T cells from blood. CDR3 DNA: TGTGCCAGCGCGTTGAGGGGAAACGAGCAGTACTTC. This gives the protein CASALRGNEQYF.